This record looks at one T cell receptor beta chain sequence and its context. This sample stems from a study of control samples from healthy donors and cancer patients. Germline V lookup: CDR1 SGHRS, CDR2 YFSETQ. Trimming stripped 3 bases from V and 7 bases from J, with 14 bases between. This CDR3 contains 13 residues. Clones were read by immunoSEQ multiplex PCR, and TCRdb kept only the in-frame ones, dropping some. The top ten clones hold over 4% of a sample with roughly 160,000 clones, about 91% of them seen once. The rearrangement joins TRBV5-1 to TRBJ2-7, with a tentative D call TRBD1 (6 bases). This TCR came from a young woman in good health. The sequenced sample was blood. CDR3 in amino acids: CASSSGQYEEQYF. The CDR3 bases are TGCGCCAGCAGCTCCGGACAGTACGAGGAGCAGTACTTC.